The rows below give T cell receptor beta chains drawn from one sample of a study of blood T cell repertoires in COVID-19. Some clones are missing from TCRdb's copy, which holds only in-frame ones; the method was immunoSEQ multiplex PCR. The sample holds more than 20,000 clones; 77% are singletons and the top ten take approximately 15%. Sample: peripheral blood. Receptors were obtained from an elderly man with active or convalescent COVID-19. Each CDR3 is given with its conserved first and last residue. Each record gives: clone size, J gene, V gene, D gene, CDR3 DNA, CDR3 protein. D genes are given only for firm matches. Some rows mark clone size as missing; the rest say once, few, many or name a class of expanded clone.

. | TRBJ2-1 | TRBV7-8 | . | TGTGCCAGCAGCTTATACACAGCTTACAATGAGCAGTTCTTC | CASSLYTAYNEQFF
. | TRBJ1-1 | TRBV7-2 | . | TGTGCCAGCAGCCCAGGAGGGATGAACACTGAAGCTTTCTTT | CASSPGGMNTEAFF
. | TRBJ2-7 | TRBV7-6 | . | TGTGCCAGCAGCTTACGTGCCAGTTCTGATGGTATCTACGAGCAGTACTTC | CASSLRASSDGIYEQYF
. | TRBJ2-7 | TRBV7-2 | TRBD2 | TGTGCCAGCAGCTTAGGGGAGGGGCGGGATAACGAGCAGTACTTC | CASSLGEGRDNEQYF
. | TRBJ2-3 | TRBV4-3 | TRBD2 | TGCGCCAGCAGCCAAGTCCTAGCGGGGGGGCGGGTCGTTTATACAGATACGCAGTATTTT | CASSQVLAGGRVVYTDTQYF
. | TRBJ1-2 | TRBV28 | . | TGTGCCAGCAGTTCGACGACAGGTGTCTATGGCTACACCTTC | CASSSTTGVYGYTF
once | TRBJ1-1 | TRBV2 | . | TGTGCCAGCAGTGAACTGTTAGGGGGTAGGGCTTTCTTT | CASSELLGGRAFF
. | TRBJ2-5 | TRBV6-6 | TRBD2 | TGTGCCAGCAGGGACGGACTAGCGGAAGAGACCCAGTACTTC | CASRDGLAEETQYF
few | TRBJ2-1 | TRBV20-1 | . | TGCAGTGCTAGTCAAGCGACTGAGCAGTTCTTC | CSASQATEQFF
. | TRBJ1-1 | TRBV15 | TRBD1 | TGTGCCACCAGCAGAGGTCACAGGGGCTTTGGTGAAGCTTTCTTT | CATSRGHRGFGEAFF
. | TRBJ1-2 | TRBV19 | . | TGTGCCAGTAACCCGGGACAACGGAGTGGCTACACCTTC | CASNPGQRSGYTF
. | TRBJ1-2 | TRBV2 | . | TGTGCCAGCAGTGTGCAGGGCAGCTATGGCTACACCTTC | CASSVQGSYGYTF
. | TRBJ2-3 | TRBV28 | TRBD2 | TGTGCCAGCAGATCGGGACTAGCGGGAATCACAGATACGCAGTATTTT | CASRSGLAGITDTQYF
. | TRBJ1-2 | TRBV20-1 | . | TGCAGTGCTATGTCAGGGGATGGCTACACCTTC | CSAMSGDGYTF
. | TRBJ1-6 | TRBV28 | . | TGTGCCAGCAGTTTAGAGGCTCTACTCTCTAATTCACCCCTCCACTTT | CASSLEALLSNSPLHF
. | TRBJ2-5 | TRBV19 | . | TGTGCCAGTAGCCGGACACTGGAGCCGGGGGCCCAGTACTTC | CASSRTLEPGAQYF
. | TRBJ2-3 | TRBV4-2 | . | TGTGCCAGCAGCCCCACACGAGATACGCAGTATTTT | CASSPTRDTQYF
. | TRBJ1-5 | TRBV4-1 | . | TGCGCCAGCAGCCAAGATATACAGTACAATCAGCCCCAGCATTTT | CASSQDIQYNQPQHF
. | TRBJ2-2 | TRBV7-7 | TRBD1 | TGTGCCAGCAGCAGCCGGACAGGTGCAAACACCGGGGAGCTGTTTTTT | CASSSRTGANTGELFF
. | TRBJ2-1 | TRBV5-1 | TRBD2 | TGCGCCAGCAGCTGGACTAGCGGGGGGGGCTACTCCTACAATGAGCAGTTCTTC | CASSWTSGGGYSYNEQFF
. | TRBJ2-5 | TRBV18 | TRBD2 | TGTGCCAGCTCACCACTGCTAGCGGGGAATAAAGAGACCCAGTACTTC | CASSPLLAGNKETQYF
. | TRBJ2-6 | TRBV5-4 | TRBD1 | TGTGCCAGCAGCTCATGGACAGGGATCGGGGCCAACGTCCTGACTTTC | CASSSWTGIGANVLTF
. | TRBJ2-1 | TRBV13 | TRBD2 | TGTGCCAGCAGCCCCCGACGGGGGGGCGGGAATGAGCAGTTCTTC | CASSPRRGGGNEQFF
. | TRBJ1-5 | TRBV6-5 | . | TGTGCCAGCAGCTTCGGGGGCGGGGGATGGCCCCAGCATTTT | CASSFGGGGWPQHF
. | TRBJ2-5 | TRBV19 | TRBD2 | TGTGCCAGATTCCACGGGGAGGGTACCCAGTACTTC | CARFHGEGTQYF
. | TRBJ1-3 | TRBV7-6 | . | TGTGCCAGCAGCTTAGCAGGAGGCTCTGGAAACACCATATATTTT | CASSLAGGSGNTIYF
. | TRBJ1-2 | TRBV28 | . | TGTGCCAGCAGGCCATCTACAGGGATCAGCTATGGCTACACCTTC | CASRPSTGISYGYTF
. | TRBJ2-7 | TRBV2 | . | TGTGCCAGCAGTAGGGGGGGCTACGAGCAGTACTTC | CASSRGGYEQYF
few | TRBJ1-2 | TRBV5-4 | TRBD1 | TGTGCCAGCAGCTTGCCAGGGGGAGGCTATGGCTACACCTTC | CASSLPGGGYGYTF
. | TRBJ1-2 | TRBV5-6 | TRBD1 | TGTGCCAGCACCACCCGACAGGGCCTGATCGGCTACACCTTC | CASTTRQGLIGYTF
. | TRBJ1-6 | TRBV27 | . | TGTGCCAGCAGCGTACAGGAAAATTCACCCCTCCACTTT | CASSVQENSPLHF
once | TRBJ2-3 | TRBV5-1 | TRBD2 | TGCGCCAGCAGCCCAGGTAGCGGGAGATATGAGACGCAGTATTTT | CASSPGSGRYETQYF
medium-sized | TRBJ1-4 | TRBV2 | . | TGTGCCAGCAGTGCCGCAGGGACAACTAATGAAAAACTGTTTTTT | CASSAAGTTNEKLFF
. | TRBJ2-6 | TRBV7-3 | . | TGTGCCAGCAGCTCCACGGTGGGGCCTCTCTCTGGGGCCAACGTCCTGACTTTC | CASSSTVGPLSGANVLTF
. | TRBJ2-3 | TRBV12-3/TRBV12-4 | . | TGTGCCAGCAGTAGACTAGCAGATACGCAGTATTTT | CASSRLADTQYF
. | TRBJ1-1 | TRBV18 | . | TGTGCCAGCTCACCGAATAACAGGGTTTCTAACACTGAAGCTTTCTTT | CASSPNNRVSNTEAFF
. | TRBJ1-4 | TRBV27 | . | TGTGCCAGCAGTTTAAGGGAGGGAGAAAAACTGTTTTTT | CASSLREGEKLFF
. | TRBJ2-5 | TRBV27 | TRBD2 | TGTGCCAGCAGTTCCGGGGGGGCCGGTTACCGAGAGACCCAGTACTTC | CASSSGGAGYRETQYF
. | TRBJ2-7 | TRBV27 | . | TGTGCCAGCAGTTTATCGGTTCCTAGCTCAGGTTCCTACGAGCAGTACTTC | CASSLSVPSSGSYEQYF
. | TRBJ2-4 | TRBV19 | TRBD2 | TGTGCCAGTAGTATTGGGCGGGAGCGAAACATTCAGTACTTC | CASSIGRERNIQYF
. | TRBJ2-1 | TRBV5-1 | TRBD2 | TGCGCCAGCACCCCGGGGGGGCGGGTCTACAATGAGCAGTTCTTC | CASTPGGRVYNEQFF
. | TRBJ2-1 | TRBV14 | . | TGTGCCAGCGGTCCCCTCCTAGCGCACAATGAGCAGTTCTTC | CASGPLLAHNEQFF
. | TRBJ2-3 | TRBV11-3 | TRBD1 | TGTGCCAGCAGCCCCACCAGGGGGCAAGGTGATAGCGCAGATACGCAGTATTTT | CASSPTRGQGDSADTQYF
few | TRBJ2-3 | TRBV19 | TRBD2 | TGTGCCAGTAGTGACTCTCGGGGGGTGGTTTTCTTCACAGATACGCAGTATTTT | CASSDSRGVVFFTDTQYF
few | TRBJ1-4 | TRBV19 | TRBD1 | TGTGCCAGTAGCTCCCTCCCGGGACAGGGGCATGAAAAACTGTTTTTT | CASSSLPGQGHEKLFF
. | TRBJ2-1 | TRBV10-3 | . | TGTGCCATCAGTCTCGGAGGGACGGCCCCTATAAGGGAGCAGTTCTTC | CAISLGGTAPIREQFF
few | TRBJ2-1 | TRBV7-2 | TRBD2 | TGTGCCAGCAGTCCCCCCCGGGGGGGCCGTAATGAGCAGTTCTTC | CASSPPRGGRNEQFF
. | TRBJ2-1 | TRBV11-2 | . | TGTGCCAGCAGCCCCCACAGAGGGAGGACCTACAATGAGCAGTTCTTC | CASSPHRGRTYNEQFF
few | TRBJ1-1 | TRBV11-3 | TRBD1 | TGTGCCAGCAGCAGTCCTCGACAGGGTCGACGGGCTTTCTTT | CASSSPRQGRRAFF
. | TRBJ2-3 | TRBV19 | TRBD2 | TGTGCCAGTAACCCTGGGGGGGGCACAGATACGCAGTATTTT | CASNPGGGTDTQYF
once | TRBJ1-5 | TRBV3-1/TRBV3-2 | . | TGTGCCAGCAGCCCCCGAGACGGGGGAATCAATCAGCCCCAGCATTTT | CASSPRDGGINQPQHF
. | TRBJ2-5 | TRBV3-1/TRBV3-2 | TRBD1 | TGTGCCAGCAGCCAAGGCGCCTGGGACAGAACATACCAAGAGACCCAGTACTTC | CASSQGAWDRTYQETQYF
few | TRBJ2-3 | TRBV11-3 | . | TGTGCCAGCAGCGTTACAGGGTCCACAGATACGCAGTATTTT | CASSVTGSTDTQYF
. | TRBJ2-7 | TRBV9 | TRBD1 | TGTGCCAGCAGCATTCGACAGGGCTACGAGCAGTACTTC | CASSIRQGYEQYF
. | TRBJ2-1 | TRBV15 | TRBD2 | TGTGCCACCAGCCGTACTAGCGACGTATACAATGAGCAGTTCTTC | CATSRTSDVYNEQFF